This TCR beta chain was captured by sequencing in a study of CD8 T cells in Susac syndrome. The study, taken as a whole, reports: There was no clonal expansion in the CD4+ T cell repertoires of Susac syndrome.

Diagnostic criteria for definite or probable disease, in their recently defined form, were met by the patients with Susac syndrome. Germline V lookup: CDR1 SGHDT, CDR2 YYEEEE. J gave up 10 bases and V 0 bases, and 5 bases lay outside the gene matches. CDR3 length equals 13 residues. With respect to this clonotype: Its antigen is currently unknown.

About 0.5 to 1 ug RNA was reverse transcribed with random hexamers. An immunoSEQ multiplex PCR amplified TCR beta CDR3 over 54 Vbeta and 13 Jbeta. MiXCR, run by TCRdb on the immunoSEQ multiplex PCR reads, gives a single entry per CDR3 protein. There are just over 150,000 distinct CDR3 sequences in the sample; 95% occur only once, and about 0.16% lies in the top ten. V is TRBV5-6 and J is TRBJ1-1, with 8 bases fitting TRBD1. This sequence was found in a human donor with Susac syndrome. Sequencing was carried out using CD4+ T cells from PBMCs. The CDR3 DNA is TGTGCCAGCAGCTTGGCCTCTGGACAGGGAGCTTTCTTT. Encoded protein: CASSLASGQGAFF.